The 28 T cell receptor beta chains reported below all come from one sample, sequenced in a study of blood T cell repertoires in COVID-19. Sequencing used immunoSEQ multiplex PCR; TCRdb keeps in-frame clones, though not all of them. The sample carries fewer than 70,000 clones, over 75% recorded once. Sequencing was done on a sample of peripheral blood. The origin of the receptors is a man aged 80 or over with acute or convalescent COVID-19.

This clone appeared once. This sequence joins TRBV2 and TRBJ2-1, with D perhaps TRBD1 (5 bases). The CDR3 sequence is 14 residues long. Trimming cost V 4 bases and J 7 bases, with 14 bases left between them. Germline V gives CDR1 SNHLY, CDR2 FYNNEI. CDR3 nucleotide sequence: TGTGCCAGCAGTGGAGTAAAGGGGTGGAATGAGCAGTTCTTC. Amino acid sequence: CASSGVKGWNEQFF.

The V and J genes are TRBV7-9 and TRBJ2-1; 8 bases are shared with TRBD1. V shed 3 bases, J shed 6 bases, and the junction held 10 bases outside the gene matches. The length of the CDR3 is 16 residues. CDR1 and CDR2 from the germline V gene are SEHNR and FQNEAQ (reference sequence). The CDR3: CASSFVRTGLGNEQFF. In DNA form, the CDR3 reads TGTGCCAGCAGCTTTGTTCGGACAGGGTTAGGCAATGAGCAGTTCTTC.

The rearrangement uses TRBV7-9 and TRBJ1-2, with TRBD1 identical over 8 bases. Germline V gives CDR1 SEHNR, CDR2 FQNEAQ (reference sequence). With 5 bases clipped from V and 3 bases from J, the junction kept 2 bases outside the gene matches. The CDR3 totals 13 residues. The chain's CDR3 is CASSQDRDYGYTF. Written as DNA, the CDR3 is TGTGCCAGCAGCCAGGACAGGGACTATGGCTACACCTTC.

The CDR3 region is CASRRGTGRNTEAFF. As DNA, the CDR3 is TGTGCCAGTAGACGCGGTACAGGGAGGAACACTGAAGCTTTCTTT. The rearrangement joins TRBV19 to TRBJ1-1; D is possibly TRBD1 (6 bases). Germline loops: CDR1 LNHDA, CDR2 SQIVND (reference sequence). V gave up 6 bases and J gave up 1 base, with 15 bases separating them. The CDR3 extends over 15 amino acids. The full variable domain, completed using reference TRBV19 and TRBJ1-1, is DGGITQSPKYLFRKEGQNVTLSCEQNLNHDAMYWYRQDPGQGLRLIYYSQIVNDFQKGDIAEGYSVSREKKESFPLTVTSAQKNPTAFYLCASRRGTGRNTEAFFGQGTRLTVV.

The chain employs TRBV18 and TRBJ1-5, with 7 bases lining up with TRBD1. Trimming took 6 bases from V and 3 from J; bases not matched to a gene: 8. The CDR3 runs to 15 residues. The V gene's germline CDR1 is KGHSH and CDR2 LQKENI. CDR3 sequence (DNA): TGTGCCAGCTCGCTTGCTACAGGGGCCAATCAGCCCCAGCATTTT. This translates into CASSLATGANQPQHF.

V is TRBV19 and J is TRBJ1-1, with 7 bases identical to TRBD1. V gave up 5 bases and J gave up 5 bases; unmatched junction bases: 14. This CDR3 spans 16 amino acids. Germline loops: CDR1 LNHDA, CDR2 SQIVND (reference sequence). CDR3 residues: CASSPRRQGLLTEAFF. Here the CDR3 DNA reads TGTGCCAGTAGTCCCCGAAGACAGGGCCTTTTGACTGAAGCTTTCTTT.

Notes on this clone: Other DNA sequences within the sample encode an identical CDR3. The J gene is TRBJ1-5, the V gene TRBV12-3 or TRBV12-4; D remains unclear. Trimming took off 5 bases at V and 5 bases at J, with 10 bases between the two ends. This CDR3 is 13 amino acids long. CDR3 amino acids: CASSLSRDQPQHF. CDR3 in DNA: TGTGCCAGCAGTCTCTCCCGAGATCAGCCCCAGCATTTT.

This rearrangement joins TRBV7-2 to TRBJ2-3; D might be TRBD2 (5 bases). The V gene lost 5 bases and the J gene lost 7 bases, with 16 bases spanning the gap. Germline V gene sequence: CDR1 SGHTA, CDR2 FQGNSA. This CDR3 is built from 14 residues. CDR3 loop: CASSGPRRRNTQYF. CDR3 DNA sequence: TGTGCCAGCAGCGGGCCGCGGAGGAGAAATACGCAGTATTTT.

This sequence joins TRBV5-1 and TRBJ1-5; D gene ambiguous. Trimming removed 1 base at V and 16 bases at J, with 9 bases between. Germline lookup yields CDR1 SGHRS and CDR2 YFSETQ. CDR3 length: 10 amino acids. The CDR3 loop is CASSLFPPHF. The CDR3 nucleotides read TGCGCCAGCAGCTTGTTCCCCCCACATTTT.

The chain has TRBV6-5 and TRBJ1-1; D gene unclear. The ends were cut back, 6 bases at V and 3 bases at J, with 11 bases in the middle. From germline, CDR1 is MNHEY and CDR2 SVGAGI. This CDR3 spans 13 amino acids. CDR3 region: CASSRVLDTEAFF. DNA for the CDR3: TGTGCCAGCAGCCGAGTATTGGACACTGAAGCTTTCTTT.

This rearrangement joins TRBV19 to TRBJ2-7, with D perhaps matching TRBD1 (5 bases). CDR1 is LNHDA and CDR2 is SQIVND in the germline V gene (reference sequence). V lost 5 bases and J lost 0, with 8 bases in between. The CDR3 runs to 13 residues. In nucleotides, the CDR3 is TGTGCCAGTAGTTGGGGCAGCTCCTACGAGCAGTACTTC. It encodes CASSWGSSYEQYF.

The CDR3 is CASSSWFTSTDTQYF. For the CDR3, the DNA is TGTGCCAGCAGCTCGTGGTTTACTAGCACAGATACGCAGTATTTT. This sequence joins TRBV11-3 and TRBJ2-3; D gene unclear. CDR3 length: 15 residues. Germline lookup yields CDR1 SGHNT and CDR2 YENEEA. The V end lost 4 bases, the J end lost 0 bases, and 11 bases lay between the germline ends.

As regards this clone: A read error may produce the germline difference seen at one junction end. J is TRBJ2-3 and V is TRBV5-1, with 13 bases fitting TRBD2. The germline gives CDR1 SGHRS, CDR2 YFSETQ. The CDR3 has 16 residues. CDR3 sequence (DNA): TGCGCCAGCAGGTTGGGACTAGCGGGATACCCAGATACGCAGTATTTT. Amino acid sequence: CASRLGLAGYPDTQYF.

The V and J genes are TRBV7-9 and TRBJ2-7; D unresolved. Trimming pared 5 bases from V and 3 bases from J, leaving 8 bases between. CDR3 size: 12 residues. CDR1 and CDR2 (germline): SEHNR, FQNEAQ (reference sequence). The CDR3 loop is CASSPSLYEQYF. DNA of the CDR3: TGTGCCAGCAGCCCTTCCCTCTACGAGCAGTACTTC. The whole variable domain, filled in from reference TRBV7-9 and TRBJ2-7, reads DTGVSQNPRHKITKRGQNVTFRCDPISEHNRLYWYRQTLGQGPEFLTYFQNEAQLEKSRLLSDRFSAERPKGSFSTLEIQRTEQGDSAMYLCASSPSLYEQYFGPGTRLTVT.

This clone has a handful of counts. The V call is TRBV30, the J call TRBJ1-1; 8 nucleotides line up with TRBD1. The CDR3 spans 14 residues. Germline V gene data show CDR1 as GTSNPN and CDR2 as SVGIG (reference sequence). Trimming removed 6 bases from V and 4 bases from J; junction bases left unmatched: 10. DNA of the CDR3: TGTGCCTGTCCCGGCAGACAGGGGTCCACTGAAGCTTTCTTT. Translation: CACPGRQGSTEAFF.

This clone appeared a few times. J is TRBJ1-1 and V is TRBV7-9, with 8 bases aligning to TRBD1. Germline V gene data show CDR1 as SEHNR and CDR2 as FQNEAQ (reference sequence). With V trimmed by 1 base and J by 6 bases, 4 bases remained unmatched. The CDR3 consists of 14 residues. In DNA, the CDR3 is TGTGCCAGCAGCTTAGGACAGGGGAGCTCTGAAGCTTTCTTT. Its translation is CASSLGQGSSEAFF.

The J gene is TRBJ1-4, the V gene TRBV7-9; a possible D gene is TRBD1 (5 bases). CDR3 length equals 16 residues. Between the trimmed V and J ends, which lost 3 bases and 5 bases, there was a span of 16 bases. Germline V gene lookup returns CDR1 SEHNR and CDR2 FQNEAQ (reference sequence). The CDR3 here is CASSFIWGAENEKLFF. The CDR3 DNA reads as TGTGCCAGCAGCTTTATCTGGGGCGCAGAAAATGAAAAACTGTTTTTT.

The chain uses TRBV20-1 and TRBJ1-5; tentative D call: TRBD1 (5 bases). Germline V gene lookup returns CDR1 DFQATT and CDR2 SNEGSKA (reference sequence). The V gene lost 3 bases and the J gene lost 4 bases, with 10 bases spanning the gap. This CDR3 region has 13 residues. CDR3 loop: CSASPGPNQPQHF. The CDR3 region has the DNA TGCAGTGCTAGTCCAGGGCCGAATCAGCCCCAGCATTTT.

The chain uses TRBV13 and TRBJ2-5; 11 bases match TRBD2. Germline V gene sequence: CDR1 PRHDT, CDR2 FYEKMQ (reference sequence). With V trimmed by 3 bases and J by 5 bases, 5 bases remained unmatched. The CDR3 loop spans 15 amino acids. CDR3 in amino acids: CASSFRLAGTETQYF. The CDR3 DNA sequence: TGTGCCAGCAGCTTCAGACTAGCGGGGACTGAGACCCAGTACTTC.

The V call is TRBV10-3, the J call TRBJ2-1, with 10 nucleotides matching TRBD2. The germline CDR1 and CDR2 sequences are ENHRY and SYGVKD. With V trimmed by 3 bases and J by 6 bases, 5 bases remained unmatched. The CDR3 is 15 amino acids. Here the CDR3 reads CAISDLAGAGNEQFF. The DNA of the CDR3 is TGTGCCATCAGTGATCTAGCGGGAGCGGGCAATGAGCAGTTCTTC.

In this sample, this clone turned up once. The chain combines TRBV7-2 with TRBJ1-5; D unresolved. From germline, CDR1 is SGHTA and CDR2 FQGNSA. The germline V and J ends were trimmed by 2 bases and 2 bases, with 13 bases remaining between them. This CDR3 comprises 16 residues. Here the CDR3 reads CASSLRDGRGNQPQHF. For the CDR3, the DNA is TGTGCCAGCAGCTTACGTGACGGGAGGGGCAATCAGCCCCAGCATTTT.

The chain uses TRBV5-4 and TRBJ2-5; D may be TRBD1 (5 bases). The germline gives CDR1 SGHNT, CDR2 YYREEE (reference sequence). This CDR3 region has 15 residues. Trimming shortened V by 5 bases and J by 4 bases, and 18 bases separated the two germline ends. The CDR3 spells CASSSNGPGPETQYF. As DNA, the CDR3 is TGTGCCAGCAGTTCAAATGGACCAGGGCCAGAGACCCAGTACTTC. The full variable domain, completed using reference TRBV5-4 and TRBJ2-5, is ETGVTQSPTHLIKTRGQQVTLRCSSQSGHNTVSWYQQALGQGPQFIFQYYREEENGRGNFPPRFSGLQFPNYSSELNVNALELDDSALYLCASSSNGPGPETQYFGPGTRLLVL.

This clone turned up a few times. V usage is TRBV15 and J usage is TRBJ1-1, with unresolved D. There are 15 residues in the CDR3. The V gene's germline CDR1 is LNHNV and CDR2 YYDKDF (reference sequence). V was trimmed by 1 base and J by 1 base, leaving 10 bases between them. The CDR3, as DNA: TGTGCCACCAGCAGAGGTGGCAGTGGGAACACTGAAGCTTTCTTT. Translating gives CATSRGGSGNTEAFF.

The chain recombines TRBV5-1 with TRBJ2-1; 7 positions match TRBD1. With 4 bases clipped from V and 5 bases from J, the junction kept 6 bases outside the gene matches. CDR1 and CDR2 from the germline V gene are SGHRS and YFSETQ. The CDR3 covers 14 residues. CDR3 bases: TGCGCCAGCAGCACCGGGACAGTGAACAATGAGCAGTTCTTC. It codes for CASSTGTVNNEQFF.

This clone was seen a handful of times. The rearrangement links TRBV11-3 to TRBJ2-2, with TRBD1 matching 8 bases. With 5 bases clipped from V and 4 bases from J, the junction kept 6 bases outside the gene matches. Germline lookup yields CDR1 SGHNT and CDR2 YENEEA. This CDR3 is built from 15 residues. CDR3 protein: CASSPHGQGTGELFF. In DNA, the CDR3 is TGTGCCAGCAGCCCTCACGGACAGGGCACCGGGGAGCTGTTTTTT.

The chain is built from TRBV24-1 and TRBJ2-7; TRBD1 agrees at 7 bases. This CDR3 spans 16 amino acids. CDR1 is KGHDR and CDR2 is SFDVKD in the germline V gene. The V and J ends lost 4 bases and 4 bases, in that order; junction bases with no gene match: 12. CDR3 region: CATSETGTDKKYEQYF. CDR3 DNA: TGTGCCACCAGTGAGACCGGGACAGACAAAAAGTACGAGCAGTACTTC.

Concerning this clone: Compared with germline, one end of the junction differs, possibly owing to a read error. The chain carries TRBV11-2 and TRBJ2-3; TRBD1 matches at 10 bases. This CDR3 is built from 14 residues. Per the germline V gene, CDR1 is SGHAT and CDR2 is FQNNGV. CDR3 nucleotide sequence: TGTGCCAGCAGTCGGGACAGGGGCACATATACGCAGTATTTT. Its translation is CASSRDRGTYTQYF.

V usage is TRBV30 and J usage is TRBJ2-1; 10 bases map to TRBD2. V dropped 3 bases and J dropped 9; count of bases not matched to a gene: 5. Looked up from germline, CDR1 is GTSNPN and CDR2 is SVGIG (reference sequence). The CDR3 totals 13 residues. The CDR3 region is CAWRGTSVGEQFF. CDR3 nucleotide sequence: TGTGCCTGGAGGGGGACTAGCGTAGGTGAGCAGTTCTTC.